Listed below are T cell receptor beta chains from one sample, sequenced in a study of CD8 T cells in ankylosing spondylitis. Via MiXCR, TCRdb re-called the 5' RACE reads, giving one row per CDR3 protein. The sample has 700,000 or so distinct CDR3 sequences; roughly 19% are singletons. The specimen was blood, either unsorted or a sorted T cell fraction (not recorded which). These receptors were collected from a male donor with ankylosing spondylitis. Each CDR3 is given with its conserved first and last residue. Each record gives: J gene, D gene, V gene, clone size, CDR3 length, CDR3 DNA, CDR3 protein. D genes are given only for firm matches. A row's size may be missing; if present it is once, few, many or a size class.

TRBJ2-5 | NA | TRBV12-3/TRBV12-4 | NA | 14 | TGTGCCAGCAGTTTCGCCGGGACCCAAGAGACCCAGTACTTC | CASSFAGTQETQYF
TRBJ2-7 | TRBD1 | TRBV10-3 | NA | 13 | TGTGCCATCAGTCCCGGGACAGGGGCCGAGCAGTACTTC | CAISPGTGAEQYF
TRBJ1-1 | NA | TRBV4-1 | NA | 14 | TGCGCCAGCAGCCAAGATCTTGAGGTAACTGAAGCTTTCTTT | CASSQDLEVTEAFF
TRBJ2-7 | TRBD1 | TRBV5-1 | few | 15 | TGCGCCAGCAGCTTGGGGGACAGCAGCTCCTACGAGCAGTACTTC | CASSLGDSSSYEQYF
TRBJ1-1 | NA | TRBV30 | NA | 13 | TGTGCCTGGGACGCTACGAGGGGCGCTGAAGCTTTCTTT | CAWDATRGAEAFF
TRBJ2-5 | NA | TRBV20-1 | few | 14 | TGCAGTGCTCTAGTGGCTAGCGTATTGGGGACCCAGTACTTC | CSALVASVLGTQYF
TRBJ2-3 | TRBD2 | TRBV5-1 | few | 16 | TGCGCCAGCAGCTTGACTAGCGGGGGGTCCACAGATACGCAGTATTTT | CASSLTSGGSTDTQYF
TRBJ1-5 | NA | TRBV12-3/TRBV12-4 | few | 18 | TGTGCCAGCAGTTTTAATCGTGTGGACGCTAGGTCCAATCAGCCCCAGCATTTT | CASSFNRVDARSNQPQHF
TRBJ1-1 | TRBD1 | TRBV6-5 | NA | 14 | TGTGCCAGCAGTTACACAGGGGTGAACACTGAAGCTTTCTTT | CASSYTGVNTEAFF
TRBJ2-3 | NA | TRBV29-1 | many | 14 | TGCAGCGTCGCACAGGGAAAGCCCACAGATACGCAGTATTTT | CSVAQGKPTDTQYF
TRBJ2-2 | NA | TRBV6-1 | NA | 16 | TGTGCCAGCACCCCCTTTAGCCCCGCGAACACCGGGGAGCTGTTTTTT | CASTPFSPANTGELFF
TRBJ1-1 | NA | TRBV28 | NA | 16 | TGTGCCAGCAGTTTAACAGGGTATTTTGGAAACACTGAAGCTTTCTTT | CASSLTGYFGNTEAFF
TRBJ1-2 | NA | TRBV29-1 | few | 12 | TGCAGTGTCGGACAGCCGAACTATGGCTACACCTTC | CSVGQPNYGYTF
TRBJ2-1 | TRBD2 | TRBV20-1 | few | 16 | TGCAGTGCTCGGTCACTAGCGGGAGGTCCCTACAATGAGCAGTTCTTC | CSARSLAGGPYNEQFF
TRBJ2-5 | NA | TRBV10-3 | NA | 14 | TGTGCCATCAGTGCACGACAGAGACAAGAGACCCAGTACTTC | CAISARQRQETQYF
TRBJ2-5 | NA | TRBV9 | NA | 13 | TGTGCCAGCAGCGTGGGAGCGAGGGAGACCCAGTACTTC | CASSVGARETQYF
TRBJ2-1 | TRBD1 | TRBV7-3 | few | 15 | TGTGCCAGCAGCTTAACGGTGACAGGGCTTAGTGAGCAGTTCTTC | CASSLTVTGLSEQFF
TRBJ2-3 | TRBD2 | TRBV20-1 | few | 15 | TGCAGTGCTAGCCTTACTAGCGGGAGGACAGATACGCAGTATTTT | CSASLTSGRTDTQYF
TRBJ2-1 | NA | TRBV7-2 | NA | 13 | TGTGCCAGTCGGGACTCCGGTTACAATGAGCAGTTCTTC | CASRDSGYNEQFF
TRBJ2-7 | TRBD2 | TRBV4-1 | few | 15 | TGCGCCAGCAGCCAAGGGACTAGCGGCCTCTACGAGCAGTACTTC | CASSQGTSGLYEQYF
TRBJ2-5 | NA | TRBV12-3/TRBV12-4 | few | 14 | TGTGCCAGCAGTTTTGAGGCTGGCCAAGAGACCCAGTACTTC | CASSFEAGQETQYF